The clone carrying this TCR beta chain was observed many times. Its antigen is not identified. A library of TCRbeta sequences, prepared with unique molecular identifiers, was generated. In TCRdb, the PCR reads were re-called with MiXCR into one record per CDR3 protein. The data hold hundreds of thousands of distinct CDR3 sequences, with under 14% observed a single time. This sample is drawn from a study of T-cell reconstitution after alpha-beta-depleted transplantation in children. Study results and limitations: It was surviving recipient T cells and thymic progenitors that gave some patients high TCRbeta diversity at day 60. As was reported, about two months after transplant, alpha-beta T cells came from several hundred expanded graft clones.

Sequencing used peripheral blood, obtained 180 days after TCRalphabeta/CD19-depleted stem cell transplant. The sequence was collected from a male patient aged 2-10 years who had a stem cell transplant for chronic granulomatous disease, so the T cells may come from the graft donor.

CDR3 DNA sequence: TGCGCCAGCAGCCAAGAGATAGCGGGGGGACTGAACACCGGGGAGCTGTTTTTT. Translating it yields CASSQEIAGGLNTGELFF. The gene calls are TRBV4-3 and TRBJ2-2; 10 positions agree with TRBD2. Germline loops: CDR1 LGHNA, CDR2 YSLEER. V lost 0 bases and J lost 1; bases outside the gene matches: 5. This CDR3 contains 18 residues.